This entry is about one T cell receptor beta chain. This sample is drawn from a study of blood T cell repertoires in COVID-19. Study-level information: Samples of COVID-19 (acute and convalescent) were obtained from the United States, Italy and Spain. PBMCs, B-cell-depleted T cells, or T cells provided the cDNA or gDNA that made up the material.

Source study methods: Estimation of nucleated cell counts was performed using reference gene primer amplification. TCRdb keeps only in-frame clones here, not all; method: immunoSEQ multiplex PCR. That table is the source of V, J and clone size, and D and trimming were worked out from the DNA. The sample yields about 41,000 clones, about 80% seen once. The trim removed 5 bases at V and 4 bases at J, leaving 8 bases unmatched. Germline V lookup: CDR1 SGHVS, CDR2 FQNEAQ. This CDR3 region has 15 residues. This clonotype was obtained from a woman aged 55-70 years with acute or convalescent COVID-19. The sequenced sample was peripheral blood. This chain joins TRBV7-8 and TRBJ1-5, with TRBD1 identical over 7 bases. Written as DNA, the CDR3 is TGTGCCAGCAGCCCCACAGGACAGGTGAATCAGCCCCAGCATTTT. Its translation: CASSPTGQVNQPQHF.